Described below is a single TCR beta chain sequence and its context. What it binds is not known. The source of the sample is a study of blood T cells in healthy people across ages. With a J-beta primer mix and a sample-barcoded 5' primer, a second PCR ran roughly 6 to 11 cycles. TCRdb processed the 5' RACE reads anew with MiXCR; each CDR3 protein has one entry. The table records 630,000 or so distinct CDR3 sequences, around 32% of them present only once. The CDR3 is 14 amino acids. Germline CDR1 is MNHNY and CDR2 is SVGAGI (reference sequence). Study findings and constraints: From one million sequenced T cells, diversity estimates were lower bounds. With naive T cell percentage, TCR beta diversity showed a strong correlation.

The receptor was isolated from a woman of 80 years or more in good health. This chain links TRBV6-6 with TRBJ2-4, with a possible D match to TRBD1 (5 bases). The end of the DNA is better explained by TRBJ2-7, so the J call may be wrong. What was sequenced was blood. The CDR3 sequence is CASSYEVGAYEQYF. CDR3 in DNA: TGTGCCAGCAGTTATGAGGTAGGGGCCTACGAGCAGTACTTC.